This TCR beta chain derives from a study of identical twins. The study, taken as a whole, reports: Abundant cord blood beta clonotypes carried fewer insertions; memory repertoires showed none. Low generation-probability sequences were in excess among twin-shared out-of-frame alpha sequences.

Germline V gene data show CDR1 as SNHLY and CDR2 as FYNNEI. The length of the CDR3 is 14 residues. V gave up 4 bases and J gave up 6 bases, with 13 bases separating them. In every case, the donor was a healthy Caucasian. A universal primer site was created by template switching, with the cDNA bearing unique molecular identifiers. TCRdb recomputed calls from the 5' RACE reads with MiXCR, one row per CDR3 protein. In the table there are about 240,000 distinct CDR3 sequences, about 12% of which are singletons. This clonotype occurred a few times. Its antigen is currently unknown. These data were likewise used in another study, on yellow fever vaccine responses in identical twins.

V usage is TRBV2 and J usage is TRBJ2-1, with unresolved D. Sequenced material: memory (CD45RO+) T cells sorted from blood. The TCR comes from a young woman in good health. The CDR3 coding sequence is TGTGCCAGCAGTGCCCCGGGTTTGAGCAATGAGCAGTTCTTC. This codes for CASSAPGLSNEQFF.